This is a list of T cell receptor beta chains from one sample in a study of blood T cell repertoires in COVID-19. Data came from immunoSEQ multiplex PCR; TCRdb stores just in-frame clones and leaves some out. This table holds some 240,000 clones, 75% to 85% found once. The source material was peripheral blood. These TCRs come from a woman aged 40 to 50 who had recovered from COVID-19. CDR3s include the opening cysteine and the closing phenylalanine or tryptophan. The D gene is left open where the match is weak. Clone size is stated in some rows and not others, as once, few, many or a class when expanded.

d_call clone_size j_call v_call cdr3_nt cdr3_aa
- - TRBJ2-5 TRBV10-3 TGTGCCATCGGGGAGACACGGGTGGAGACCCAGTACTTC CAIGETRVETQYF
- many TRBJ2-2 TRBV19 TGTGCCAGTAGTACAAACAGGGTGAACACCGGGGAGCTGTTTTTT CASSTNRVNTGELFF
- few TRBJ1-2 TRBV28 TGTGCCAGCAGTTTGACAGCGAGCTATGGCTACACCTTC CASSLTASYGYTF
- once TRBJ1-6 TRBV19 TGTGCCAGTAGTAGACAGAACTCCTATAATTCACCCCTCCACTTT CASSRQNSYNSPLHF
TRBD2 - TRBJ2-5 TRBV6-5 TGTGCCAGCAGTTATTCTACTAGCGAGGAGACCCAGTACTTC CASSYSTSEETQYF
TRBD1 - TRBJ2-7 TRBV10-3 TGTGCCATCAGTGAGTCTCCCGGACAGGGTAGGCAGTACTTC CAISESPGQGRQYF
- - TRBJ1-2 TRBV28 TGTGCCAGCAGTGCTAGTCAGGGTGATGGCTACACCTTC CASSASQGDGYTF
- - TRBJ2-5 TRBV27 TGTGCCAGCAGTTTATCGGGCAGGGGGAGGGAGACCCAGTACTTC CASSLSGRGRETQYF
TRBD1 - TRBJ1-3 TRBV7-6 TGTGCCAGCAGCTTAGAGCCGGTCGCGGGACAGGGGGCACAAGGAAACACCATATATTTT CASSLEPVAGQGAQGNTIYF
- - TRBJ1-1 TRBV12-3/TRBV12-4 TGTGCCAGCAGTTTCAAGGAGACTGAAGCTTTCTTT CASSFKETEAFF
TRBD2 - TRBJ2-1 TRBV9 TGTGCCAGCAGCATGGGACTAGCGGCCTCGGATGAGCAGTTCTTC CASSMGLAASDEQFF
TRBD2 - TRBJ2-3 TRBV2 TGTGCCAGCAGTGAGGAGGGAGGGACCCGCACAGATACGCAGTATTTT CASSEEGGTRTDTQYF
- - TRBJ2-1 TRBV4-3 TGCGCCAGCAGCCTTTATCTACCCGACAGCCCCTACTACAATGAGCAGTTCTTC CASSLYLPDSPYYNEQFF
TRBD2 - TRBJ2-1 TRBV7-9 TGTGCCAGCAGCTTAGCGGGGGGGAATGAGCAGTTCTTC CASSLAGGNEQFF
TRBD2 - TRBJ2-1 TRBV7-6 TGTGCCAGCAGCTTAAATAGCGGGGGGTACAATGAGCAGTTCTTC CASSLNSGGYNEQFF
TRBD1 once TRBJ2-3 TRBV28 TGTGCCAGCAGCTCGGACAGGGGGGTCACAGATACGCAGTATTTT CASSSDRGVTDTQYF
TRBD2 - TRBJ2-3 TRBV18 TGTGCCAGCTCACCTAGGACTAGCAGTCCTAGCACAGATACGCAGTATTTT CASSPRTSSPSTDTQYF
- - TRBJ1-1 TRBV11-3 TGTGCCAGCAGCTTAGGCGACTGGGGAGGGGGAGTAACTTTCTTT CASSLGDWGGGVTFF
TRBD1 - TRBJ1-3 TRBV15 TGTGCCACCAGCAGAGATTACGGGACAGGCGGAAACACCATATATTTT CATSRDYGTGGNTIYF
- - TRBJ2-7 TRBV4-2 TGTGCCAGCAGCCAATCTCAGGGGTATGGGAGCTCCTACGAGCAGTACTTC CASSQSQGYGSSYEQYF
TRBD2 - TRBJ2-2 TRBV7-9 TGTGCCAGCAGCTTTAGCGGGGGAATGACCGGGGAGCTGTTTTTT CASSFSGGMTGELFF
TRBD1 - TRBJ1-2 TRBV3-1/TRBV3-2 TGTGCCAGCAGCCAAGGGACAGGGGAGTTGGGCTACACCTTC CASSQGTGELGYTF
- few TRBJ1-5 TRBV6-6 TGTGCCGCAGCAGGCGTTACAGGGAAACAGCCCCAGCATTTT CAAAGVTGKQPQHF
TRBD1 - TRBJ1-2 TRBV5-1 TGCGCCAGCAGCTTGGAGTCAGGGGACAGGGGTGGCTACACCTTC CASSLESGDRGGYTF
- - TRBJ1-1 TRBV7-2 TGTGCCAGCAGCTTCTCCAGGGACACTGAAGCTTTCTTT CASSFSRDTEAFF
- - TRBJ2-7 TRBV29-1 TGCAGCGGCCTCGGGCAGGGCTACGAGCAGTACTTC CSGLGQGYEQYF
TRBD1 - TRBJ1-3 TRBV6-1 TGTGCCAGCAGTGAATCAGGGGGCTCGGGAAACACCATATATTTT CASSESGGSGNTIYF
- - TRBJ2-3 TRBV28 TGTGCCAGCACGCGGGGCCCAGATACGCAGTATTTT CASTRGPDTQYF
TRBD2 - TRBJ2-3 TRBV18 TGTGCCAGCTCACCAACTAGCGGGGGGATCACAGATACGCAGTATTTT CASSPTSGGITDTQYF
- - TRBJ1-5 TRBV3-1/TRBV3-2 TGTGCCAGCAGCCAAGATCTCGATCAGCCCCAGCATTTT CASSQDLDQPQHF
- - TRBJ2-7 TRBV12-2 TGTGCAAGTCGCCCCTCCCTAGCGGGGGGTTCCTACGAGCAGTACTTC CASRPSLAGGSYEQYF
TRBD2 - TRBJ2-5 TRBV11-2 TGTGCCAGCAGTTCAGGCGAGCGGGGGCCATCCCAGTACTTC CASSSGERGPSQYF
TRBD1 - TRBJ1-2 TRBV28 TGTGCCAGCAACGGACAGGGCGAGATTAACTATGGCTACACCTTC CASNGQGEINYGYTF
- - TRBJ1-1 TRBV6-6 TGTGCCAGCAGTTACGAGGCGAACACTGAAGCTTTCTTT CASSYEANTEAFF
TRBD1 - TRBJ1-4 TRBV2 TGTGCCAGCAGGGGGACAGGAACAGAAAAACTGTTTTTT CASRGTGTEKLFF
- - TRBJ1-1 TRBV19 TGTGCCAGTTCCCAAACAGCTCCGCCCAGGCCAACTGAAGCTTTCTTT CASSQTAPPRPTEAFF
- - TRBJ2-3 TRBV3-1/TRBV3-2 TGTGCCAGCAGCCCGACCAGGGGTGATACGCAGTATTTT CASSPTRGDTQYF
- - TRBJ1-2 TRBV10-3 TGTGCCATCAGTGAGTTTGAAGGGGTAGAGGGCTACACCTTC CAISEFEGVEGYTF
- - TRBJ1-1 TRBV6-2/TRBV6-3 TGTGCCAGCAGTTACTCGAGTATCGGGAACACTGAAGCTTTCTTT CASSYSSIGNTEAFF
- - TRBJ1-1 TRBV18 TGTGCCAGCTCACCACGAGAGGGGGCTGAAGCTTTCTTT CASSPREGAEAFF
TRBD1 few TRBJ1-5 TRBV19 TGTGCCAGTAGTCGCATCACAGGGGGGATTAGCAATCAGCCCCAGCATTTT CASSRITGGISNQPQHF
TRBD2 - TRBJ2-5 TRBV13 TGTGCCAGCAGCTATGAGCGGGGGGGAGAAGAGACCCAGTACTTC CASSYERGGEETQYF
- - TRBJ1-1 TRBV6-2/TRBV6-3 TGTGCCAGCAGTTACTTACCCGCAGCGAGGACTGAAGCTTTCTTT CASSYLPAARTEAFF
TRBD1 - TRBJ2-3 TRBV27 TGTGCCAGCAGTCCAACCGCCGGGACAGCTAGCACAGATACGCAGTATTTT CASSPTAGTASTDTQYF
TRBD2 - TRBJ2-2 TRBV6-2/TRBV6-3 TGTGCCAGCAGTTACCCGGGACTAGCGGGGGAGAGCGGGGAGCTGTTTTTT CASSYPGLAGESGELFF
TRBD1 - TRBJ1-2 TRBV5-4 TGTGCCATCTCCAGCCCGGGACAGGTCGACCATGGCTACACCTTC CAISSPGQVDHGYTF
- - TRBJ2-3 TRBV10-3 TGTGCCATCAGCGTGGGAGGCACAGATACGCAGTATTTT CAISVGGTDTQYF
TRBD1 - TRBJ1-1 TRBV18 TGTGCCAGCTCACCAAGGACAGGGGAAGGCACTGAAGCTTTCTTT CASSPRTGEGTEAFF
TRBD1 - TRBJ2-5 TRBV27 TGTGCCAGCAGACCCGACAGGGGCGAGACCCAGTACTTC CASRPDRGETQYF
TRBD1 once TRBJ1-5 TRBV12-3/TRBV12-4 TGTGCCAGCAGTCCCAGGGGGCTTCAGCCCCAGCATTTT CASSPRGLQPQHF
- - TRBJ2-1 TRBV20-1 TGCAGTGGGAGAAGGATGGAGCAGTTCTTC CSGRRMEQFF
TRBD2 - TRBJ2-7 TRBV25-1 TGTGCCAGCAGCCCTCTAGCGGGGCCGCGGTACGAGCAGTACTTC CASSPLAGPRYEQYF
TRBD1 few TRBJ1-2 TRBV6-5 TGTGCCAGCAGACAGGGGGGAAGAAGCTATGGCTACACCTTC CASRQGGRSYGYTF
TRBD1 - TRBJ2-7 TRBV7-9 TGTGCCAGCAGCTCCGGGACAGGGGTATACGAGCAGTACTTC CASSSGTGVYEQYF
- - TRBJ1-1 TRBV5-1 TGCGCCAGCAGCGGGGGGTCGGACGCCCTGGGAACTGAAGCTTTCTTT CASSGGSDALGTEAFF
TRBD1 many TRBJ2-3 TRBV10-3 TGTGCCATCAGTGGTCCGGGACAGGAGACCTCCCTTAGCACAGATACGCAGTATTTT CAISGPGQETSLSTDTQYF
- - TRBJ1-3 TRBV6-5 TGTGCCAGCAGTTATGACAGTCGAGGAAACACCATATATTTT CASSYDSRGNTIYF
- - TRBJ2-5 TRBV5-8 TGTGCCAGCAGGCGAGGATTGGTCGGGGGGCCCCGCGGGCAAGAGACCCAGTACTTC CASRRGLVGGPRGQETQYF
- - TRBJ2-7 TRBV24-1 TGTGCCACCAGTGACCGTGACATCCTCTCCTACGAGCAGTACTTC CATSDRDILSYEQYF